The TCR beta chain under discussion was sequenced for a study of monozygotic twins with inflammatory bowel disease. Per TCR library, around 4,000 ng of total RNA was used. TCRdb re-called the 5' RACE reads; every CDR3 protein appears as one record, without DNA. The sample is made up of around 380,000 distinct CDR3 sequences, and the top ten hold around 2.3% of it. Of note for this clonotype: The antigen remains unidentified.

Study observations and caveats: Patient repertoires may have gained variability from differing immunosuppressive treatments. Twins with IBD had fewer clonotypes in common with others than healthy twins, particularly during disease activity.

Germline V gene sequence: CDR1 SGHKS, CDR2 YYEKEE (reference sequence). The CDR3 totals 17 residues. This chain connects TRBV5-5 to TRBJ1-2; as DNA is missing, the TRBD1 call by TCRdb cannot be tested. Sample: blood. This receptor was identified in a human donor with ulcerative colitis or Crohn's disease, or a healthy co-twin of an affected twin (not recorded which). This CDR3 reads CASSLAPGHPANYGYTF. Full variable domain (rest looked up from reference TRBV5-5 and TRBJ1-2): DAGVTQSPTHLIKTRGQQVTLRCSPISGHKSVSWYQQVLGQGPQFIFQYYEKEERGRGNFPDRFSARQFPNYSSELNVNALLLGDSALYLCASSLAPGHPANYGYTFGSGTRLTVV.